The 26 T cell receptor beta chains in this list originate from one sample, sequenced in a study of blood T cells in healthy people across ages. It was with a sample-barcoded 5' primer and a J-beta primer mix that a second PCR of roughly 7 to 12 cycles was run. TCRdb analysed the 5' RACE reads with MiXCR anew, one entry per CDR3 protein. The profile shows about 730,000 distinct CDR3 sequences, 43% of them singletons. The sequencing sample was made of blood. Source of these receptors: a woman aged 60 to 75 in good health.

V is TRBV9 and J is TRBJ2-3; TRBD1 matches at 8 bases. Trimming cost V 5 bases and J 10 bases; bases outside gene matches: 18. This CDR3 is 16 amino acids long. In germline, CDR1 is SGDLS, CDR2 YYNGEE. CDR3 in DNA: TGTGCCAGCAGTCCTTTGGTGGGCAGGGGGCGGGACGCGCAGTATTTT. Its translation: CASSPLVGRGRDAQYF.

The chain couples TRBV20-1 to TRBJ2-3; D is undetermined. V was trimmed by 3 bases and J by 6 bases, leaving 10 bases between them. Looked up from germline, CDR1 is DFQATT and CDR2 is SNEGSKA (reference sequence). This CDR3 is 12 amino acids long. CDR3 sequence reads: CSASLYPDTQYF. CDR3 DNA sequence: TGCAGTGCTAGTCTATACCCGGATACGCAGTATTTT.

The J gene is TRBJ2-3, the V gene TRBV15; the D is unclear. The germline gives CDR1 LNHNV, CDR2 YYDKDF (reference sequence). V gave up 3 bases and J gave up 5 bases, with 6 bases separating them. The CDR3 covers 12 residues. The DNA of the CDR3 is TGTGCCACCAGCAGGGCCAGAGATACGCAGTATTTT. This gives the protein CATSRARDTQYF.

V gene TRBV20-1 combines with J gene TRBJ2-7, with 13 bases that match TRBD2. V lost 1 base, J lost 3 bases, and 12 bases stayed unmatched. CDR3 length equals 18 residues. Germline CDR1 and CDR2: DFQATT and SNEGSKA (reference sequence). The chain's CDR3 is CSARGTSGSKLIDYEQYF. The CDR3 coding sequence is TGCAGTGCTAGAGGGACTAGCGGGAGCAAATTAATTGACTACGAGCAGTACTTC.

A few counts support this clonotype. The J gene is TRBJ2-3, the V gene TRBV4-1, with D perhaps matching TRBD1 or TRBD2 (5 bases each). V was pared by 1 base and J by 1 base, with 9 bases between. The germline CDR1 and CDR2 sequences are MGHRA and YSYEKL. This CDR3 comprises 15 residues. The CDR3 protein is CASSQGGSGTDTQYF. CDR3 DNA sequence: TGCGCCAGCAGCCAAGGGGGGTCCGGCACAGATACGCAGTATTTT.

This clonotype has a handful of counts. The chain couples TRBV27 to TRBJ2-7; 12 nucleotides agree with TRBD2. This CDR3 region has 17 residues. J lost 7 bases, V lost 2 bases, and 12 bases had no gene match. The germline gives CDR1 MNHEY, CDR2 SMNVEV (reference sequence). CDR3 DNA sequence: TGTGCCAGCAGTTTAAGGGGGCTAGCGGGAGGGTCTGGGGAGCAGTACTTC. Translation: CASSLRGLAGGSGEQYF.

A single count supports this clonotype. The chain carries TRBV3-1 and TRBJ2-1, with TRBD2 matching 14 bases. This CDR3 contains 16 residues. CDR1 is LGHDT, CDR2 YNNKEL, per germline (reference sequence). V was clipped by 4 bases and J by 10 bases; unmatched bases: 9. For the CDR3, the DNA is TGTGCCAGCAGCCGCCCGGGACTAGCGGGAGTGAAGGAGCAGTTCTTC. As protein: CASSRPGLAGVKEQFF.

The chain is built from TRBV29-1 and TRBJ2-6, with D possibly matching TRBD2 (6 bases). The CDR3 contains 17 residues. Looked up from germline, CDR1 is SQVTM and CDR2 is ANQGSEA. V dropped 2 bases and J dropped 3 bases, with 17 bases sitting between them. The CDR3 DNA follows: TGCAGCGTTGAACAAGGGCCTCCGGGACTTGGGGCCAACGTCCTGACTTTC. Translation gives CSVEQGPPGLGANVLTF.

This sequence joins TRBV7-2 and TRBJ2-3, with 13 bases identical to TRBD2. Trimming removed 2 bases from V and 2 bases from J; junction bases left unmatched: 4. Germline CDR1 and CDR2: SGHTA and FQGNSA. The length of the CDR3 is 17 residues. In nucleotides, the CDR3 is TGTGCCAGCAGCTTATCCGGACTAGCGGGGGACACAGATACGCAGTATTTT. Its translation: CASSLSGLAGDTDTQYF.

The rearrangement links TRBV6-4 to TRBJ2-1; 7 nucleotides align to TRBD2. The V gene end was trimmed by 6 bases and the J gene end by 0 bases; junction bases not matched to a gene: 11. CDR3 size: 17 residues. Germline CDR1 MRHNA, CDR2 SNTAGT. CDR3 sequence: CASSQDLSGTSYNEQFF. The CDR3 DNA reads as TGTGCCAGCAGCCAAGATTTGAGCGGGACCTCCTACAATGAGCAGTTCTTC.

This clonotype appeared a few times. V is TRBV9 and J is TRBJ2-1; 9 nucleotides align to TRBD2. The germline V gene encodes CDR1 SGDLS and CDR2 YYNGEE. J lost 9 bases, V lost 0 bases, and 4 bases had no gene match. CDR3 length: 14 residues. CDR3 sequence: CASSVAGTSPEQFF. The CDR3 nucleotides are TGTGCCAGCAGCGTAGCCGGGACTAGCCCTGAGCAGTTCTTC.

With respect to this clonotype: One end of the junction does not line up with germline, which may come from a read error. J is TRBJ1-4 and V is TRBV6-6; D not resolved. The CDR3 contains 13 residues. The germline V gene has CDR1 MNHNY and CDR2 SVGAGI (reference sequence). The CDR3, as DNA: TGTGCCAGCAGTTGGTCTGGTAATGAAAAGCTGTTTTTT. It translates to CASSWSGNEKLFF.

The gene calls are TRBV4-3 and TRBJ2-1; D is possibly TRBD2 (5 bases). The CDR3 length is 16 residues. Germline lookup yields CDR1 LGHNA and CDR2 YSLEER. The V end lost 0 bases, the J end lost 8 bases, and 17 bases lay between the germline ends. The CDR3 DNA follows: TGCGCCAGCAGCCAAGATGTAGGAGGATTAAGGTATGAGCAGTTCTTC. This encodes CASSQDVGGLRYEQFF.

This clonotype was picked up many times. The chain is built from TRBV12-3 or TRBV12-4 and TRBJ2-1; 10 bases match TRBD2. The CDR3 runs 16 residues. V shed 4 bases and J 7 bases; nucleotides not matched to a gene: 10. Here the CDR3 reads CASSWISGGARNEQFF. CDR3 in DNA: TGTGCCAGCAGTTGGATAAGCGGGGGGGCTCGGAATGAGCAGTTCTTC.

To note about this clonotype: This may arise from a read error, as a much more abundant clone is one base away. The chain combines TRBV7-3 with TRBJ2-1, with 9 bases aligning to TRBD2. This CDR3 contains 16 residues. Germline assignment: CDR1 SGHTA and CDR2 FQGTGA. Here the CDR3 DNA reads TGTGCCGGCAGCGCTATTAGCGGGAGCTCCTACAATGAGCAGTTCTTC. This sequence encodes CAGSAISGSSYNEQFF.

The chain carries TRBV5-6 and TRBJ1-3; 7 bases line up with TRBD1. After removal of 4 bases from V and 0 bases from J, the junction contained 7 bases not matched to a gene. CDR3 length: 16 residues. CDR1 is SGHDT, CDR2 YYEEEE, per germline. CDR3 loop: CASSQMAGGSGNTIYF. Written as DNA, the CDR3 is TGTGCCAGCAGCCAAATGGCAGGGGGCTCTGGAAACACCATATATTTT.

J is TRBJ2-7 and V is TRBV7-2, with D possibly matching TRBD1 (5 bases). This CDR3 is built from 13 residues. V was shortened by 3 bases and J by 6 bases, with 12 bases between the two germline ends. CDR1 SGHTA and CDR2 FQGNSA come from the germline V gene. CDR3 region: CASSFQDIGEQYF. The CDR3 DNA reads TGTGCCAGCAGCTTTCAGGACATAGGCGAGCAGTACTTC.

This clonotype was detected only a few times. The rearrangement links TRBV9 to TRBJ2-5, with D perhaps being TRBD1 or TRBD2 (5 bases each). Germline lookup yields CDR1 SGDLS and CDR2 YYNGEE. The germline V and J ends were trimmed by 0 bases and 0 bases, with 12 bases remaining between them. CDR3 length equals 16 residues. DNA of the CDR3: TGTGCCAGCAGCGTAGCTGGGGGAACCCACCAAGAGACCCAGTACTTC. This translates into CASSVAGGTHQETQYF.

V usage is TRBV6-2 or TRBV6-3 and J usage is TRBJ2-3; TRBD2 agrees at 13 bases. The germline gives CDR1 MNHEY, CDR2 SVGEGT. V shed 8 bases, J shed 6 bases, and the junction held 8 bases outside the gene matches. The CDR3 runs to 15 residues. CDR3 loop: CASDGLAGVSDTQYF. The DNA for the CDR3 is TGTGCCAGCGATGGACTAGCGGGGGTGTCGGATACGCAGTATTTT.

The V gene is TRBV6-2 or TRBV6-3, the J gene TRBJ1-1; maybe TRBD1 (5 bases). CDR3 length: 13 amino acids. V was shortened by 6 bases and J by 8 bases, with 16 bases between the two germline ends. Germline V lookup: CDR1 MNHEY, CDR2 SVGEGT. The CDR3 protein is CASSPTWQGEAFF. Here the CDR3 DNA reads TGTGCCAGCAGCCCCACCTGGCAGGGCGAAGCTTTCTTT.

The sample holds a few counts of this clonotype. The rearrangement joins TRBV20-1 to TRBJ2-6; TRBD1 might be the D (5 bases). Trimming removed 4 bases at V and 0 bases at J, with 7 bases between. Germline lookup yields CDR1 DFQATT and CDR2 SNEGSKA (reference sequence). The CDR3 consists of 14 residues. The CDR3 is CSATDSSGANVLTF. CDR3 nucleotides: TGCAGTGCTACCGACAGCTCTGGGGCCAACGTCCTGACTTTC.

The chain recombines TRBV12-3 or TRBV12-4 with TRBJ1-2; TRBD1 agrees at 7 bases. The CDR3 spans 17 residues. V lost 4 bases and J lost 7; bases outside the gene matches: 18. The CDR3: CASSSRGNGQVGSGYTF. For the CDR3, the DNA is TGTGCCAGCAGTTCCCGGGGAAATGGACAGGTCGGGTCTGGCTACACCTTC.

This clonotype has a handful of counts. The chain has TRBV24-1 and TRBJ2-1; D possibly corresponds to TRBD1 (7 bases). The germline CDR1 and CDR2 sequences are KGHDR and SFDVKD. The germline V and J ends were trimmed by 6 bases and 0 bases, with 11 bases remaining between them. CDR3 length equals 15 residues. The CDR3 loop is CATSHQGGSYNEQFF. The DNA for the CDR3 is TGTGCCACCAGTCACCAGGGGGGCTCCTACAATGAGCAGTTCTTC.

V is TRBV4-2 and J is TRBJ2-3, with 9 bases matching TRBD1. The CDR3 has 16 amino acids. V trimming: 4 bases; J trimming: 4 bases; junction bases outside the gene matches: 9. Germline CDR1 LGHNA, CDR2 YNFKEQ. The chain's CDR3 is CASSPGQGLLSDTQYF. CDR3 DNA sequence: TGTGCCAGCAGCCCAGGACAGGGGCTTCTTTCAGATACGCAGTATTTT.

This clonotype showed up many times. CDR3 sequence reads: CASSQVSGSYEQYF. For the CDR3, the DNA is TGTGCCAGCAGCCAAGTTAGCGGGAGTTACGAGCAGTACTTC. The rearrangement joins TRBV3-1 to TRBJ2-7; 9 bases line up with TRBD2. This CDR3 has 14 amino acids. Germline V gives CDR1 LGHDT, CDR2 YNNKEL (reference sequence). With 1 base clipped from V and 4 bases from J, the junction kept 2 bases outside the gene matches.

V usage is TRBV6-5 and J usage is TRBJ2-3; 9 nucleotides agree with TRBD2. Looked up from germline, CDR1 is MNHEY and CDR2 is SVGAGI. The CDR3 is 16 amino acids. V lost 0 bases, J lost 6 bases, and 7 bases stayed unmatched. Written as DNA, the CDR3 is TGTGCCAGCAGTTACTCGCCAGCGGGAGGACGGGATACGCAGTATTTT. This codes for CASSYSPAGGRDTQYF.